The clone carrying this TCR beta chain appeared a single time. Its antigen is unknown. This sample stems from a study of graft-versus-host responses after intestinal transplantation. Study summary: Anti-thymocyte globulin induction preceded about 3 years of tacrolimus and steroid maintenance in all recipients.

Deletions cut 3 bases from V and 5 bases from J, with 6 bases between. The germline V gene encodes CDR1 SGHKS and CDR2 YYEKEE (reference sequence). The CDR3 spans 12 residues. Profiled with immunoSEQ multiplex PCR; TCRdb holds only in-frame clones, not every one. The data show about 41,000 clones, with around 95% seen just once and more than 0.45% held by the top ten. This sample comprised unstimulated CD8+ T cells sorted from spleen or lymph node cells, obtained before transplant. This sequence originates from a human donor who was the organ donor for an intestinal transplant. V and J are TRBV5-5 and TRBJ1-5; the D gene is possibly TRBD1 (5 bases). The CDR3 region has the DNA TGTGCCAGCAGCTGGGGGGATCAGCCCCAGCATTTT. It codes for CASSWGDQPQHF.